The present TCR beta chain was sequenced within a study of regulatory T cells in long-lasting Graves disease. Study-wide context: Antithyroid drugs had been taken by newly diagnosed Graves' patients for under 3 months.

Construction of the TCR beta libraries employed iRepertoire HTBI primers in conjunction with Arm-PCR of CDR3 regions. Each CDR3 protein gets one entry after TCRdb re-called the multiplex PCR reads with MiXCR. The sample contains under 400,000 distinct CDR3 sequences, 15% to 20% of which appear only once. Germline CDR1 reads WNHNN; CDR2 reads SYGVQD (reference sequence). Deletions cut 7 bases from V and 5 bases from J, with 14 bases between. The CDR3 runs to 13 residues. This clonotype was seen at least ten times. Time point defined: newly diagnosed GD, antithyroid drugs for less than 3 months. RNA isolated from PBMCs was used to make the TCR library. The patients included were those that came from an endocrinology department in Xi'an, China. These records were also assigned to another study, of T cells in Graves' hyperthyroidism and ophthalmopathy.

This sequence originates from a man in his forties with Graves disease. The V gene is TRBV10-1, the J gene TRBJ1-1; D gene ambiguous. The sample consisted of peripheral blood mononuclear cells (PBMCs), taken at new diagnosis, from a patient treated with antithyroid drugs. CDR3 residues: CASTRRVGTEAFF. The CDR3 DNA follows: TGCGCCAGCACCCGAAGGGTTGGGACTGAAGCTTTCTTT.